The 7 T cell receptor beta chains listed next were all sequenced from one sample in a study of T cell responses to AZD1222 COVID-19 vaccine. Method: immunoSEQ multiplex PCR; TCRdb's copy keeps in-frame clones and lacks some. The sample yields 150,000 to 180,000 clones, around 89% seen once. The sequenced sample was peripheral blood, obtained on day 0 of AZD1222 vaccination. The receptors were gathered from an adult in good health.

The chain has TRBV21-1 and TRBJ1-6; TRBD1, the table's D call, was not compared with the DNA. TRBV21-1 is classified as a pseudogene. This CDR3 region has 18 residues. CDR3 nucleotide sequence: TGTGCCAGCAGCAGTGGGGGCCGGACGGAAATCTATAATTCACCCCTCCACTTT. It is translated as CASSSGGRTEIYNSPLHF.

This clone was detected only a few times. The CDR3: CASNPTRTANYGYTF. As DNA, the CDR3 is TGTGCCAGCAACCCTACAAGGACAGCTAACTATGGCTACACCTTC. The V call is TRBV6-5, the J call TRBJ1-2, with D perhaps TRBD1 (6 bases). The CDR3 runs to 15 residues. The V gene lost 7 bases and the J gene lost 0 bases, with 15 bases spanning the gap. The germline V gene encodes CDR1 MNHEY and CDR2 SVGAGI.

The chain uses TRBV19 and TRBJ1-4; unclear D gene. CDR1 and CDR2 (germline): LNHDA, SQIVND (reference sequence). The CDR3 contains 14 residues. V was pared by 6 bases and J by 7 bases, with 15 bases between. As DNA, the CDR3 is TGTGCCAGTAGACCGGTGGATCTTGGTGAAAAACTGTTTTTT. Amino acid sequence: CASRPVDLGEKLFF.

CDR3 nucleotide sequence: TGTGCCAGCGGGGAATGGAAGAACACTGAAGCTTTCTTT. As protein: CASGEWKNTEAFF. This rearrangement joins TRBV7-9 to TRBJ1-1; D remains unclear. The V and J ends lost 8 bases and 1 base respectively, with 11 bases between them. The length of the CDR3 is 13 residues. Per the germline V gene, CDR1 is SEHNR and CDR2 is FQNEAQ (reference sequence).

The chain joins TRBV7-3 to TRBJ2-3, with D maybe TRBD2 (5 bases). Germline-derived CDR1 and CDR2 are SGHTA and FQGTGA. Trimming left V 1 base short and J 5 bases short, with 13 bases between. The CDR3 totals 15 residues. CDR3 protein: CASSLNYGVGDTQYF. The CDR3 coding sequence is TGTGCCAGCAGCTTAAACTACGGGGTAGGAGATACGCAGTATTTT. The variable domain in full, completed from reference TRBV7-3 and TRBJ2-3, reads GAGVSQTPSNKVTEKGKYVELRCDPISGHTALYWYRQSLGQGPEFLIYFQGTGAADDSGLPNDRFFAVRPEGSVSTLKIQRTERGDSAVYLCASSLNYGVGDTQYFGPGTRLTVL.

The CDR3 is CASSSTSGGLSGANVLTF. Here the CDR3 DNA reads TGTGCCAGCAGCTCAACTAGCGGGGGGCTCTCTGGGGCCAACGTCCTGACTTTC. The rearrangement joins TRBV3-1 (or the pseudogene TRBV3-2) to TRBJ2-6, with TRBD2 identical over 12 bases. The V gene end was trimmed by 5 bases and the J gene end by 0 bases; junction bases not matched to a gene: 5. This CDR3 comprises 18 residues. Per germline, CDR1 LGHDT and CDR2 YNNKEL (reference sequence).

V and J are TRBV7-9 and TRBJ1-5; no clear D. Germline V CDR1 and CDR2: SEHNR, FQNEAQ (reference sequence). CDR3 size: 12 residues. V lost 0 bases, J lost 5 bases, and 2 bases lay in between. The CDR3 region is CASSLADQPQHF. CDR3 sequence (DNA): TGTGCCAGCAGCTTAGCCGATCAGCCCCAGCATTTT.